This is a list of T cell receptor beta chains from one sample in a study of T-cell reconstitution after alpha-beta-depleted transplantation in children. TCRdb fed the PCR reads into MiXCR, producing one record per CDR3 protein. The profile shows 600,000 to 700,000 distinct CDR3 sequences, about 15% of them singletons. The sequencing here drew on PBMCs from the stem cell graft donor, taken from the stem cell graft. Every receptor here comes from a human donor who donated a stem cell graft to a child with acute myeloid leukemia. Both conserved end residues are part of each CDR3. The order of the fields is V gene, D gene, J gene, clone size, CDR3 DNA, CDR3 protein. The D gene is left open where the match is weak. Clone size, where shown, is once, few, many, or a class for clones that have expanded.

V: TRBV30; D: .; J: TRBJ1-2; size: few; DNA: TGTGCCTGGACCGACAGGCCCGGCGAGGGCTACACCTTC; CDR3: CAWTDRPGEGYTF
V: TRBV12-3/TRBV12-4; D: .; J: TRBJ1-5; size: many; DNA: TGTGCCAGCAGTGTTCTGGGGGTAAGCAATCAGCCCCAGCATTTT; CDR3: CASSVLGVSNQPQHF
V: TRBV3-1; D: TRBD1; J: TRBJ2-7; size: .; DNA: TGTGCCAGCAGCCAAGACCGACAGGGCCCTTCCTACGAGCAGTACTTC; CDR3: CASSQDRQGPSYEQYF
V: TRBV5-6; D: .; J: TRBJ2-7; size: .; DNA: TGTGCCAGCAGCTTGCCAGGGATGGGAGAGCAGTACTTC; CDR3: CASSLPGMGEQYF
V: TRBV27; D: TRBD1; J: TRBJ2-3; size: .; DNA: TGTGCCAGCCAGGCGGGACAGGGCCGGTCAGATACGCAGTATTTT; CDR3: CASQAGQGRSDTQYF
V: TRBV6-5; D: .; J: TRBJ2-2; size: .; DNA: TGTGCCAGCAGTTACTCTCTTTCGAACACCGGGGAGCTGTTTTTT; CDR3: CASSYSLSNTGELFF
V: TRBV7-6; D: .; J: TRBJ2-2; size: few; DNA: TGTGCCAGCAGCCCACTAGCCACCGGGGAGCTGTTTTTT; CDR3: CASSPLATGELFF
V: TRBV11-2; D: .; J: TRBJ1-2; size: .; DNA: TGTGCCAGCAGCATCAACCGACAGGCTAACTATGGCTACACCTTC; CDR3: CASSINRQANYGYTF
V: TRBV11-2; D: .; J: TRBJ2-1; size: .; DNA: TGTGCCAGCAGCTTTGGGGCCGGCATAAACAATGAGCAGTTCTTC; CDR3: CASSFGAGINNEQFF
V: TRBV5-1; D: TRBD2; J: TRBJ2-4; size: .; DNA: TGCGCCAGCAGTAGAGGGAGGGACATTCAGTACTTC; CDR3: CASSRGRDIQYF
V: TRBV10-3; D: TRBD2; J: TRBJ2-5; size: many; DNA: TGTGCCATCGGGATTCGGACTAGCGGGGCGGAGACCCAGTACTTC; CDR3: CAIGIRTSGAETQYF
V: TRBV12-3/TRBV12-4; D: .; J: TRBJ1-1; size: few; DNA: TGTGCCAGCAGTTTGCATAACACTGAAGCTTTCTTT; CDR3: CASSLHNTEAFF
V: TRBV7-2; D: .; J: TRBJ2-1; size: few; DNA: TGTGCCAGCAGCTTAGCTAGGGAGAATGAGCAGTTCTTC; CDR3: CASSLARENEQFF
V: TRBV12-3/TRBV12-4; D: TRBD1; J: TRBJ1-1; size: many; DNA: TGTGCCAGCAGGCAGATACAGGGGGCAGATATGACTGAAGCTTTCTTT; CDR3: CASRQIQGADMTEAFF
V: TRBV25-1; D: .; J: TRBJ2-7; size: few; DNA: TGTGCCAGCAGTGAATTAGGCCTCTCCTACGAGCAGTACTTC; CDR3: CASSELGLSYEQYF
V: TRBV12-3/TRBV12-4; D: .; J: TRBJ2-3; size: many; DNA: TGTGCCAGCAGTTTAAGCAGGCTTAGCACAGATACGCAGTATTTT; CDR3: CASSLSRLSTDTQYF
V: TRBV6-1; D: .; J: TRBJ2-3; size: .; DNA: TGTGCCAGCAGTGCCGCTGTAGCGGTTAGCACAGATACGCAGTATTTT; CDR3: CASSAAVAVSTDTQYF
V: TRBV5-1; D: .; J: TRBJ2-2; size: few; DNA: TGCGCCAGCAGCTTTACGGCCCCCAGAACCGGGGAGCTGTTTTTT; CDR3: CASSFTAPRTGELFF
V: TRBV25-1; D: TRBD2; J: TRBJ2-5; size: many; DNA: TGTGCCAGCAGTGAGACTAGCGGGGGAAAGGAGACCCAGTACTTC; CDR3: CASSETSGGKETQYF
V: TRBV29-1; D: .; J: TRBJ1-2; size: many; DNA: TGCAGCGTACGGGAACAGGGTTATGGCTACACCTTC; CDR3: CSVREQGYGYTF
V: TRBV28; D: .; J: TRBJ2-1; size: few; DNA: TGTGCCAGCAGTTCCCATTACAGGGCCAATGAGCAGTTCTTC; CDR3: CASSSHYRANEQFF
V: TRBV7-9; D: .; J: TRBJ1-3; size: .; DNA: TGTGCCAGCAGCTTTCCGACGACGGACACTCTAAACACCATATATTTT; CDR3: CASSFPTTDTLNTIYF
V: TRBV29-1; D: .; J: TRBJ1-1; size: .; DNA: TGCAGCGTTGAAGATTACGAAGCTTTCTTT; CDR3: CSVEDYEAFF
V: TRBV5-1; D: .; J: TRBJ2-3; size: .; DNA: TGCGCCAGCTCGCAGCTCACAGATACGCAGTATTTT; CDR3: CASSQLTDTQYF
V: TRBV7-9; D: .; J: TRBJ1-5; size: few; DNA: TGTGCCAGCAGCTTAGGGGCGGGGTCTAGGGCCCAGCATTTT; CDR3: CASSLGAGSRAQHF
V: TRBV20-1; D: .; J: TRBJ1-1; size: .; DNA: TGCAGTGCTAGAGAGGATCGTGCAGGGTATGAGAACACTGAAGCTTTCTTT; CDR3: CSAREDRAGYENTEAFF
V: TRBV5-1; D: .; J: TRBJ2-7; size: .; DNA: TGCGCCAGCAGCTTGGCTCCCACCGAGCAGTACTTC; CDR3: CASSLAPTEQYF
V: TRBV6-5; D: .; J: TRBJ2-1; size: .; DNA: TGTGCCAGCAGTTACCCGCCGGGCGTAGGGGCCTACAATGAGCAGTTCTTC; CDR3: CASSYPPGVGAYNEQFF
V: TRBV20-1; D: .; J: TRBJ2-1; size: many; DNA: TGCAGTGCCCAAGAACACCTCAATGAGCAGTTCTTC; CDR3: CSAQEHLNEQFF
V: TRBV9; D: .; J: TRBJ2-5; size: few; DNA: TGTGCCAGCAGTGGAGAGTGGGGTACGGAGACCCAGTACTTC; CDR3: CASSGEWGTETQYF
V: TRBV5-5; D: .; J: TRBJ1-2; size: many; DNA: TGTGCCAGCAGCTTGGATCGTACGCTCTTCGGGAACTATGGCTACACCTTC; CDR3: CASSLDRTLFGNYGYTF
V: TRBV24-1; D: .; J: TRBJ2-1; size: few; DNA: TGTGCCACCAGTGATGGCGGGTCTGCCCCTGAGCAGTTCTTC; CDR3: CATSDGGSAPEQFF
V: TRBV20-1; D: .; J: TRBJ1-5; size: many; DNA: TGCAGTGCCCTGGGACATGGGGCGGGTCAGCCCCAGCATTTT; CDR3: CSALGHGAGQPQHF